Below, 21 T cell receptor beta chains from the same sample are listed, as sequenced in a study of cytomegalovirus exposure and HLA in healthy donors. The PCR made use of 60 Vbeta and 13 Jbeta primers. Here immunoSEQ multiplex PCR was the method, and the copy in TCRdb shows in-frame clones only, minus some. This repertoire shows 95,000 to 100,000 clones, around three quarters found once; its top ten account for about 2%. Sample: PBMCs. These receptor sequences come from a man aged 40-49 years in good health and CMV-seronegative.

The rearrangement links TRBV28 to TRBJ1-3; no definite D call. Germline CDR1 MDHEN, CDR2 SYDVKM. The CDR3 is 17 residues long. The V end lost 1 base, the J end lost 2 bases, and 15 bases lay between the germline ends. For the CDR3, the DNA is TGTGCCAGCAGTTTATACCCCCCCCCGAGCCCTGGAAACACCATATATTTT. Its translation: CASSLYPPPSPGNTIYF.

This chain links TRBV4-3 with TRBJ2-5; 7 bases align to TRBD2. Looked up from germline, CDR1 is LGHNA and CDR2 is YSLEER. The length of the CDR3 is 13 residues. V lost 4 bases to trimming and J lost 5 bases; unmatched junction nucleotides: 4. As DNA, the CDR3 is TGCGCCAGCAGCCCTAGCGGATCCGAGACCCAGTACTTC. Amino acids: CASSPSGSETQYF.

The V call is TRBV7-6, the J call TRBJ2-5; D unclear. The V end lost 5 bases, the J end lost 0 bases, and 4 bases lay between the germline ends. The CDR3 has 12 residues. The germline gives CDR1 SGHVS, CDR2 FNYEAQ. CDR3: CASSEYQETQYF. The CDR3 bases are TGTGCCAGCAGCGAGTACCAAGAGACCCAGTACTTC.

V is TRBV2 and J is TRBJ1-6; weak D call: TRBD1 (5 bases). Germline assignment: CDR1 SNHLY and CDR2 FYNNEI. This CDR3 has 13 residues. Deletions cut 8 bases from V and 7 bases from J, with 12 bases between. The CDR3 bases are TGTGCCAGCCGCTCGGGGGGGAATTCACCCCTCCACTTT. It codes for CASRSGGNSPLHF.

V gene TRBV6-5 combines with J gene TRBJ2-2, with D maybe TRBD2 (6 bases). CDR3 length equals 15 residues. CDR1 and CDR2 (germline): MNHEY, SVGAGI. Between the trimmed V and J ends, which lost 6 bases and 2 bases, there was a span of 13 bases. The CDR3 DNA reads as TGTGCCAGCAGACGCGGCGGGACTAACACCGGGGAGCTGTTTTTT. Translation gives CASRRGGTNTGELFF.

The chain links TRBV27 to TRBJ1-5; 7 bases are shared with TRBD1. The CDR3 runs 16 residues. CDR1 and CDR2 from the germline V gene are MNHEY and SMNVEV (reference sequence). The trim removed 2 bases at V and 0 bases at J, leaving 4 bases unmatched. This CDR3 reads CASSLTGDHSNQPQHF. The CDR3 nucleotides read TGTGCCAGCAGTTTAACAGGGGACCATAGCAATCAGCCCCAGCATTTT.

CDR3 DNA: TGTGCCAGCAGTTACGGAGGGGGCGCAGGCTACGAGCAGTACTTC. Its protein is CASSYGGGAGYEQYF. The V call is TRBV6-5, the J call TRBJ2-7; TRBD1 might be the D (7 bases). Germline V lookup: CDR1 MNHEY, CDR2 SVGAGI. V lost 2 bases to trimming and J lost 3 bases, with 14 bases between them. The CDR3 is made up of 15 amino acids.

The genes are TRBV7-8 and TRBJ1-6, with a possible D match to TRBD1 (5 bases). V was clipped by 4 bases and J by 6 bases, with 28 bases between them. CDR1 is SGHVS and CDR2 is FQNEAQ in the germline V gene. The CDR3 extends over 20 amino acids. Here the CDR3 DNA reads TGTGCCAGCAGCTCCCGGTCCAGGGCAATGGAGCTTGAGTTTAATTCACCCCTCCACTTT. Translating it yields CASSSRSRAMELEFNSPLHF.

The chain uses TRBV5-6 and TRBJ1-1; weak D call: TRBD1 (5 bases). The V end was cut by 0 bases, the J end by 0 bases, with 9 bases between. The V gene's germline CDR1 is SGHDT and CDR2 YYEEEE. CDR3 size: 15 residues. As DNA, the CDR3 is TGTGCCAGCAGCTTGGTTGGGGCCATGAACACTGAAGCTTTCTTT. This codes for CASSLVGAMNTEAFF.

The sample holds one count of this clone. At one end, the junction sequence differs from germline, possibly due to a read error. The chain recombines TRBV7-9 with TRBJ2-7; D is unresolved. The CDR3 contains 15 residues. The germline V gene encodes CDR1 SEHNR and CDR2 FQNEAQ (reference sequence). The CDR3 loop reads CSSSLFSDTPPEQYF. In DNA, the CDR3 is TGTTCCAGCAGCTTATTTAGTGACACCCCACCCGAGCAGTACTTC.

The chain uses TRBV7-7 and TRBJ2-7, with 12 nucleotides matching TRBD1. The CDR3 is made up of 14 amino acids. V lost 5 bases to trimming and J lost 6 bases; unmatched junction nucleotides: 5. Germline V gene lookup returns CDR1 SSHAT and CDR2 FNYEAQ (reference sequence). The CDR3 spells CASSPGQGAGEQYF. CDR3 coding DNA: TGTGCCAGCAGCCCGGGACAGGGGGCGGGCGAGCAGTACTTC. Complete variable domain (other parts from reference TRBV7-7 and TRBJ2-7): GAGVSQSPRYKVTKRGQDVTLRCDPISSHATLYWYQQALGQGPEFLTYFNYEAQPDKSGLPSDRFSAERPEGSISTLTIQRTEQRDSAMYRCASSPGQGAGEQYFGPGTRLTVT.

This sequence joins TRBV7-3 and TRBJ2-2; 9 nucleotides line up with TRBD2. Germline V gene sequence: CDR1 SGHTA, CDR2 FQGTGA. This CDR3 is 15 amino acids long. After removal of 3 bases from V and 9 bases from J, the junction contained 8 bases not matched to a gene. The CDR3 loop is CASSFLAGATRELFF. The DNA for the CDR3 is TGTGCCAGCAGCTTCTTAGCGGGGGCCACTAGGGAGCTGTTTTTT.

The rearrangement uses TRBV4-3 and TRBJ2-7; 12 bases are a match to TRBD1. The CDR3 runs 17 residues. Trimming removed 6 bases from V and 2 bases from J; junction bases left unmatched: 11. Germline loops: CDR1 LGHNA, CDR2 YSLEER. The CDR3 protein is CASSPGTGGPGAYEQYF. DNA of the CDR3: TGCGCCAGCAGTCCCGGGACAGGGGGCCCGGGGGCCTACGAGCAGTACTTC.

The chain carries TRBV18 and TRBJ1-2; D is possibly TRBD1 (6 bases). The V gene lost 3 bases and the J gene lost 7 bases, with 18 bases spanning the gap. Per the germline V gene, CDR1 is KGHSH and CDR2 is LQKENI. The CDR3 extends over 15 amino acids. The CDR3 sequence is CASSPSGGARFGYTF. In DNA form, the CDR3 reads TGTGCCAGCTCACCCAGTGGGGGGGCTCGTTTTGGCTACACCTTC.

The gene calls are TRBV19 and TRBJ1-1, with D maybe TRBD1 (5 bases). Germline V gene lookup returns CDR1 LNHDA and CDR2 SQIVND (reference sequence). V was pared by 9 bases and J by 1 base, with 12 bases between. CDR3 length equals 13 residues. The CDR3 coding sequence is TGTGCCAGCCACTCGGGGGGGAACACTGAAGCTTTCTTT. Translation: CASHSGGNTEAFF.

V is TRBV2 and J is TRBJ1-5; TRBD1 matches at 7 bases. CDR1 is SNHLY, CDR2 FYNNEI, per germline. Trimming at V came to 9 bases and at J to 4 bases, leaving 6 bases not matched to a gene. CDR3 length equals 13 residues. CDR3 bases: TGTGCCAGTATGGGACAGCCGAATCAGCCCCAGCATTTT. Residues: CASMGQPNQPQHF.

The chain is built from TRBV6-6 and TRBJ2-7, with 8 bases that match TRBD2. Germline CDR1 MNHNY, CDR2 SVGAGI (reference sequence). There are 16 residues in the CDR3. V dropped 6 bases and J dropped 2; count of bases not matched to a gene: 12. This chain's CDR3 is CASSTGLGSYTYEQYF. The DNA of the CDR3 is TGTGCCAGCAGCACGGGACTAGGCTCCTATACCTACGAGCAGTACTTC.

This rearrangement joins TRBV9 to TRBJ1-1, with D possibly being TRBD1 (6 bases). Germline values: CDR1 SGDLS, CDR2 YYNGEE. The ends were cut back, 2 bases at V and 4 bases at J, with 9 bases in the middle. The CDR3 is made up of 13 amino acids. DNA of the CDR3: TGTGCCAGCAGCGTGACAGGTTCCACTGAAGCTTTCTTT. Its translation is CASSVTGSTEAFF.

This chain links TRBV9 with TRBJ1-4; 10 bases agree with TRBD1. Germline values: CDR1 SGDLS, CDR2 YYNGEE. The length of the CDR3 is 16 residues. V lost 3 bases to trimming and J lost 5 bases; unmatched junction nucleotides: 7. CDR3 sequence reads: CASSDPRTGGNEKLFF. The CDR3 region has the DNA TGTGCCAGCAGCGACCCCAGGACAGGGGGAAATGAAAAACTGTTTTTT.

This clone came up once. The chain has TRBV7-9 and TRBJ1-2; the D is unclear. Germline lookup yields CDR1 SEHNR and CDR2 FQNEAQ (reference sequence). Trimming removed 0 bases from V and 6 bases from J, with 20 bases in between. The CDR3 is 17 amino acids. The CDR3 is CASSLALGGMLRDGYTF. The CDR3 region has the DNA TGTGCCAGCAGCTTAGCGCTGGGAGGGATGCTAAGGGATGGCTACACCTTC. Filled out from reference TRBV7-9 and TRBJ1-2, the complete variable domain reads DTGVSQNPRHKITKRGQNVTFRCDPISEHNRLYWYRQTLGQGPEFLTYFQNEAQLEKSRLLSDRFSAERPKGSFSTLEIQRTEQGDSAMYLCASSLALGGMLRDGYTFGSGTRLTVV.

This rearrangement joins TRBV5-4 to TRBJ1-2, with TRBD1 identical over 9 bases. There are 13 residues in the CDR3. CDR1 and CDR2 from the germline V gene are SGHNT and YYREEE (reference sequence). The trim removed 3 bases at V and 3 bases at J, leaving 0 bases unmatched. The CDR3 reads CASSWDRDYGYTF. Written as DNA, the CDR3 is TGTGCCAGCAGCTGGGACAGGGACTATGGCTACACCTTC.